The entry below gives a single TCR beta chain sequence along with its context. This clonotype was detected only a few times. Its antigen is currently not known. Base qualities are not recorded, but no much larger clone differs from it by a single base. The library was generated by 5' RACE. Sequencing was performed on an Illumina HiSeq 2500. A second PCR of about 7 to 12 cycles was performed with a sample-barcoded 5' primer and a J-beta primer mix. A template-switch 5' adaptor carrying 12 random nucleotides introduced a unique molecular identifier onto each TCR beta cDNA molecule. Each sample yielded at least 2.5 million CDR3-containing paired-end reads. The Mint cDNA synthesis kit, primed by a TRBC-specific oligonucleotide, was used to synthesize first-strand cDNA from all RNA. All cDNA was treated with uracil-DNA glycosylase and then went through a first 18-cycle PCR with the universal primers M1SS and BC2_uni_R. Per the original workflow: Each sample was normalized by randomly selecting 1 million high-quality reads, each carrying a distinct molecular identifier. Instead of being binned into consensus sequences, reads with shared molecular identifiers were discarded. MiTCR, set to a Q25 quality threshold and the strictest error-elimination algorithm, was used for CDR3 identification, clonotype clustering and error correction. A nonparametric unseen species model using Euler transformation provided a lower-bound estimate of total TCR beta diversity. The public reads were quality trimmed at Q25 with fastp and then assembled into clones with MiXCR by TCRdb, keeping productive beta chains. Every distinct CDR3 protein forms one entry, paired with its most common genes and DNA. TCRdb, not the authors, supplied the V and J calls. The sample includes about 1,600,000 distinct CDR3 sequences, with roughly 45% observed a single time. The ten most abundant clones make up roughly 8.2% of the sample.

The sample comes from a study of blood T cells in healthy people across ages (dated by TCRdb to between 2014 and 2017). Background on the whole study: In model experiments, roughly one uniquely barcoded TCR beta cDNA molecule per two T cells was captured by template switching. Using deep sequencing normalized with unique cDNA molecular identifiers, the study measured how TCR beta repertoire diversity changes with age. The donors were split into four age groups: young (average around 15 years), middle-aged (roughly 39), aged (roughly 68) and long-lived (roughly 86). To avoid experimental bias, donors of different ages were distributed randomly across sequencing lanes. The study analyzed two additional independent replicas of 1 million unique cDNA reads from the same blood draw for two donors, one aged 18 to 30 and one aged 80 or older. General study outcomes and caveats: Estimates of total diversity from one million sequenced T cells were regarded as lower bounds and underestimates. The percentage of naive T cells measured by flow cytometry correlated strongly with observed TCR beta diversity. The long-lived group showed more naive CD4+ T cells, fewer expanded clones and increased TCR diversity than the aged group, suggesting age selection. Observed TCR beta diversity per million T cells fell roughly linearly with age, and a significant reduction was already apparent by age roughly 40. Because profiling used bulk unsorted PBMCs, naive and antigen-experienced compartments could not be compared conclusively. Because donor CMV infection status was unknown, age-related changes in expanded clonotypes were potentially confounded.

The donors were around 39 Caucasian individuals from Russia, aged 6 to 90 years, who were systemically healthy. Approximately 10 milliliters of peripheral blood were collected from each donor into EDTA-treated Vacutainer tubes. Ficoll-Paque density-gradient centrifugation was used to isolate PBMCs, with at least 6 million per sample. Total RNA was extracted from PBMCs with Trizol reagent, with at least 5.5 micrograms obtained per sample. For every donor, an aliquot of PBMCs went through flow cytometry to measure the percentages of naive CD45RAhigh/CD27high T cells. CDR1 SQVTM and CDR2 ANQGSEA were looked up in the germline V gene. The CDR3 spans 14 residues, from the cysteine through the phenylalanine. The only DNA kept is the CDR3, 42 bases in frame from the first base.

The sequenced sample consisted of blood. The V and J genes are TRBV29-1 and TRBJ2-1, with the D segment possibly TRBD1 or TRBD2, each aligning over 5 bases. This receptor was identified in a woman younger than 35 in good health. CDR3 reads: CGGWQDPSYNEQFF. The DNA sequence is given as TGCGGGGGATGGCAGGACCCCTCCTACAATGAGCAGTTCTTC.